This T cell receptor (beta chain) was documented in a study of T cell clones after liver transplantation (dated by TCRdb to the late 2010s). The study in broad terms: Samples were obtained from ITN030ST, a randomized trial in which withdrawal of immunosuppression was attempted within 2 years of liver transplantation. Of the 8 liver transplant recipients making up the studied cohort, 3 were classified as tolerant and 5 as non-tolerant. To count as tolerant, a recipient had to stay completely off immunosuppression for at least one year without liver enzymes climbing beyond twice the upper limit of normal. Subjects received no induction therapy and standard immunosuppression until randomization at 12-24 months post-transplant. Blood samples were collected pre-transplant, pre-randomization before withdrawal, and post-randomization after either full withdrawal or failed withdrawal. Of the eight recipients, a few were HCV-positive, while the remaining recipients had been transplanted for non-autoimmune, non-viral indications. Donor-reactive T cell clones were identified by TCRbeta sequencing after a pre-transplant mixed lymphocyte reaction and then tracked in post-transplant blood. As an antigen-independent comparator for donor-reactive sequences, third party-reactive TCRbeta sequences were also identified from pre-transplant MLRs. General findings and caveats noted by the study authors: Because of small, heterogeneous patient numbers and non-standardized post-transplant time points, the conclusions were only preliminary. In 5 of 8 subjects, circulating donor-reactive CD4 TCRbeta sequences decreased significantly after transplant, regardless of tolerance or HCV status. Since no allograft tissue specimens were available, donor-reactive T cells may have migrated into the graft instead of being deleted. Once repertoire turnover was taken into account, donor-reactive detection showed a significant reduction for CD4 in 7 of 8 subjects and for CD8 in 8 of 8. Donor-reactive sequences declined more than third party-reactive ones, suggesting partial antigen-specific deletion unrelated to withdrawal success. Low numbers of available donor cells limited the measurable donor-reactive repertoire in a couple of subjects.

Deletion took 6 bases off V and 4 bases off J, with a span of 14 bases between the germline ends. Looking up the germline V gene (reference sequence) yields CDR1 LNHNV and CDR2 YYDKDF. Measured from the cysteine to the phenylalanine, the CDR3 is 14 residues long. Only the CDR3 part of the read is kept: 42 bases, read in frame from the first base. This clone was seen only once. This receptor's antigen is unknown. Base qualities were left out, and no much larger clone turns up one base away. Unstimulated PBMCs, after thawing, were stained for CD3, CD4 and CD8 and then FACS-sorted into CD3+CD4+ and CD3+CD8+ populations. All 8 studied subjects were randomized to immunosuppression withdrawal. The Qiagen DNeasy Blood and Tissue Kit was used for isolation of genomic DNA. Frozen genomic DNA underwent high-throughput TCRbeta CDR3 sequencing by immunoSEQ, including PCR amplification, mapping, bias correction and internal controls. In the paper's pipeline: Only productive rearrangements were retained, and each unique TCRbeta sequence was defined by its CDR3 nucleotide sequence together with its V and J gene. A sequence counted as donor-reactive only if the sequence showed at least 5-fold expansion in CFSE-low cells compared with unstimulated pre-transplant cells and had a frequency of at least 0.01%. Minimum frequency thresholds were set for each subject on the basis of the unstimulated sample with the lowest template count, so that a detection power of at least 90% was ensured. Jensen-Shannon divergence between the top 1000 TCRbeta sequences after and before transplant was used to measure repertoire turnover. Changes in detection of donor-reactive sequences were tested with two-sided Fisher's exact tests. TCRdb holds this immuneACCESS table with in-frame rearrangements only. Some clones are missing; in checked studies, unresolved V genes explain under half, and the rest has no known cause. D and trimming were read from the DNA, whereas the V and J calls and clone size are those reported in that table. This sample comprises under 150,000 clones, 90% of them detected only once. The ten largest clonotypes hold around 0.86% of the sample.

This sample comprised CD4+ T cells from blood, obtained 12 months after liver transplant. The chain links TRBV15 with TRBJ2-3; D gene: possibly TRBD2, on 5 matching bases. The sequence was obtained from a human patient who received a liver transplant. After transplantation, some T cells may belong to the graft donor instead of the recipient. The nucleotide sequence is given as TGTGCCACCAGGTCGGGGAAAATGGCAGATACGCAGTATTTT. This gives the protein CATRSGKMADTQYF.